The rows below give T cell receptor beta chains drawn from one sample of a study of a mutant IDH1 vaccine in newly diagnosed glioma. Data came from immunoSEQ multiplex PCR; TCRdb stores just in-frame clones and leaves some out. The repertoire includes about 38,000 clones, under 80% of them detected once, and approximately 9% sits in the top ten. The sequenced sample was PBMCs, obtained from a glioma patient treated with radiotherapy, temozolomide or both. The receptors come from a man aged 35 to 55 with glioma. Some clones in this sample may be carry-over from other donors' samples. Both conserved end residues are part of each CDR3. The D gene is left open where the match is weak. Only some rows state a clone size, as once, few, many or a class for expanded clones.

d_call j_call clone_size v_call cdr3_nt cdr3_aa
- TRBJ2-7 - TRBV6-4 TGTGCCAGCAGTGACTCTTGGGGCGAGCAGTACTTC CASSDSWGEQYF
TRBD1 TRBJ1-2 - TRBV4-1 TGCGCCAGTAGGGGGACAGCGCACTATGGCTACACCTTC CASRGTAHYGYTF
- TRBJ1-5 - TRBV30 TGTGCCTGGAGTGTTGGGGTTGGGGTCGGTCAGCCCCAGCATTTT CAWSVGVGVGQPQHF
- TRBJ1-6 - TRBV18 TGTGCCAGCTCACCCGGGGGCGATGGTTCACCCCTCCACTTT CASSPGGDGSPLHF
TRBD1 TRBJ1-6 few TRBV6-5 TGTGCCAGCACCGCAGGGGGGGTCTATAATTCACCCCTCCACTTT CASTAGGVYNSPLHF
- TRBJ1-2 - TRBV6-1 TGTGCCAGCAGTGAAAGGTCAGCTAACTATGGCTACACCTTC CASSERSANYGYTF
TRBD1 TRBJ2-7 - TRBV27 TGTGCCAGCAGTTTAGGGCGACAGGGTTGGGCCTACGAGCAGTACTTC CASSLGRQGWAYEQYF
TRBD2 TRBJ2-5 - TRBV27 TGTGCCAGCAGTTTACTAGCGGGGCAAGAGACCCAGTACTTC CASSLLAGQETQYF
- TRBJ1-5 - TRBV2 TGTGCCAGCTATGGGGACGGCAATCAGCCCCAGCATTTT CASYGDGNQPQHF
- TRBJ1-1 - TRBV12-5 TGTGCTAGTGGCTTAGACTTACCCGAAGCTTTCTTT CASGLDLPEAFF
- TRBJ1-6 medium-sized TRBV7-2 TGTGCCAGCAGCTTAGAGGGTGGGGATTCACCCCTCCACTTT CASSLEGGDSPLHF
TRBD2 TRBJ2-1 - TRBV4-2 TGTGCCAGCAGCCAAGTATTAGCGGGGGGCAAGGATGAGCAGTTCTTC CASSQVLAGGKDEQFF
- TRBJ1-1 - TRBV18 TGTGCCAGCTCACAGGCTACAGGGAGGAGGGCTGAAGCTTTCTTT CASSQATGRRAEAFF
- TRBJ1-2 - TRBV7-6 TGTGCCAGCAACCCCGTGGGGGGTTCCTATGGCTACACCTTC CASNPVGGSYGYTF
TRBD1 TRBJ2-2 - TRBV14 TGTGCCAGCAGCCGGGACAGGGGGACCGGGGAGCTGTTTTTT CASSRDRGTGELFF
TRBD1 TRBJ1-2 - TRBV6-1 TGTGCCAGCAGACCGGGACAGGGAGTCTATGGCTACACCTTC CASRPGQGVYGYTF
- TRBJ1-6 few TRBV6-5 TGTGCCAGCAAGAGGGCGCCCCCTAATTCACCCCTCCACTTT CASKRAPPNSPLHF
- TRBJ1-4 - TRBV14 TGTGCCAGCAGCCAAGATCTCGGGCAGGGGGAAAAACTGTTTTTT CASSQDLGQGEKLFF
TRBD2 TRBJ2-2 - TRBV10-3 TGTGCCATCAGTGAGTCGCCGGGACTAGCGGGGGGATCCACGAACACCGGGGAGCTGTTTTTT CAISESPGLAGGSTNTGELFF
- TRBJ2-7 - TRBV28 TGTGCCAGCAATGGCAGGGTCTACGAGCAGTACTTC CASNGRVYEQYF
TRBD1 TRBJ1-4 - TRBV6-4 TGTGCCAGCAGCACCGGGACAGGGAATGAAAAACTGTTTTTT CASSTGTGNEKLFF
- TRBJ1-1 - TRBV7-6 TGTGCCAGCAGCCGACGGGAGGACAGAGTAGCTTTCTTT CASSRREDRVAFF
- TRBJ2-5 - TRBV20-1 TGCAGTGCTAGAGTGGGAGAGACCCAGTACTTC CSARVGETQYF
TRBD1 TRBJ2-5 few TRBV5-1 TGCGCCAGCAGGCCGGACAGGGTTTCAGGGACCCAGTACTTC CASRPDRVSGTQYF
TRBD1 TRBJ1-4 - TRBV5-1 TGCGCCAGCAGCGGATCTACAGGGGTTGCTAATGAAAAACTGTTTTTT CASSGSTGVANEKLFF
TRBD2 TRBJ2-5 - TRBV14 TGTGCCAGCAGCCCGACGACTAGCGGGGTCCAAGAGACCCAGTACTTC CASSPTTSGVQETQYF
TRBD1 TRBJ1-4 - TRBV27 TGTGCCAGCAGACCCCACAGGGGGAGGAGAGAAAAACTGTTTTTT CASRPHRGRREKLFF
- TRBJ2-7 - TRBV5-1 TGCGCCAGCAACAAAGGGACCGGGTACGAGCAGTACTTC CASNKGTGYEQYF
TRBD2 TRBJ2-3 medium-sized TRBV5-1 TGCGCCAGCAGCTTCAGAGGGACTAGAGTTTTGCCAGATACGCAGTATTTT CASSFRGTRVLPDTQYF
- TRBJ2-6 - TRBV10-3 TGTGCCATCAGTGAAGGGTCTGGGGCCAACGTCCTGACTTTC CAISEGSGANVLTF
TRBD2 TRBJ2-7 - TRBV4-1 TGCGCCAGCAGCCAAGATGGGACTAGCGGGGGGCAAATAAACGAGCAGTACTTC CASSQDGTSGGQINEQYF
- TRBJ2-7 once TRBV11-1 TGTGCCAGCAGCTTAGATGCGATATACGAGCGGCAGTACTTC CASSLDAIYERQYF
TRBD1 TRBJ2-2 - TRBV7-2 TGTGCCAGCAGCTTAGCGGGACAGATCACCGGGGAGCTGTTTTTT CASSLAGQITGELFF
- TRBJ1-2 once TRBV6-1 TGTGCCAGCAGTGATCAATACTATGGCTACACCTTC CASSDQYYGYTF
- TRBJ2-7 - TRBV29-1 TGCAGCGCAGGGGACGGATACGAGCAGTACTTC CSAGDGYEQYF
TRBD2 TRBJ2-3 - TRBV5-4 TGTGCCAGCAGCATAACCCGAGCGGGGTATACGCAGTATTTT CASSITRAGYTQYF
- TRBJ2-1 - TRBV2 TGTGCCAGCACTCCGGGACCTATTAGCAATGAGCAGTTCTTC CASTPGPISNEQFF
TRBD2 TRBJ2-3 - TRBV9 TGTGCCAGCAGCACACGAGCGGGACTAGCGGGGGGGCTTGCTACGCAGTATTTT CASSTRAGLAGGLATQYF
- TRBJ1-5 few TRBV6-1 TGTGCCAGCAGCGCGGGGCGTAGCAATCAGCCCCAGCATTTT CASSAGRSNQPQHF
TRBD2 TRBJ2-5 - TRBV4-3 TGCGCCAGCAGCCAAATCCTAGCGGGGTTACAAGAGACCCAGTACTTC CASSQILAGLQETQYF